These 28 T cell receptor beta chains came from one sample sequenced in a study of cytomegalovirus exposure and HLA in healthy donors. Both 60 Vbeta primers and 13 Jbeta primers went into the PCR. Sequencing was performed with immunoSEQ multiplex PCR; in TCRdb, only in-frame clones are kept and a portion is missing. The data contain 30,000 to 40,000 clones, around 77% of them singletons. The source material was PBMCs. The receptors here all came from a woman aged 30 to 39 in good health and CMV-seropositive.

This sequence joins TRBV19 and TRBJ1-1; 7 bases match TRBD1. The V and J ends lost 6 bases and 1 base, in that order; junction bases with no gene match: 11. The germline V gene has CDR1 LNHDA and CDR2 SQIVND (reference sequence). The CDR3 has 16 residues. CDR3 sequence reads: CASSPALDRENTEAFF. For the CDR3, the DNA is TGTGCCAGTAGCCCGGCCCTTGACAGGGAGAACACTGAAGCTTTCTTT.

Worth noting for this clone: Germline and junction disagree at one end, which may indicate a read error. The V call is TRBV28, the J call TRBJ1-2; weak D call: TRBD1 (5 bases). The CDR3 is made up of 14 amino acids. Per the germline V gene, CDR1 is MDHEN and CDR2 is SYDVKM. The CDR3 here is CASSLFRGGGRHPF. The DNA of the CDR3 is TGTGCCAGCAGTTTATTTCGGGGGGGAGGGCGACACCCCTTC.

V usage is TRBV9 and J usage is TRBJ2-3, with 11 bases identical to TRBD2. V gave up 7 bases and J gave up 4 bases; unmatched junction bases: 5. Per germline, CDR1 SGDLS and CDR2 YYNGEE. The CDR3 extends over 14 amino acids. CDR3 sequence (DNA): TGTGCCAGCGCGACTAGCGGGAACGCAGATACGCAGTATTTT. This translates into CASATSGNADTQYF.

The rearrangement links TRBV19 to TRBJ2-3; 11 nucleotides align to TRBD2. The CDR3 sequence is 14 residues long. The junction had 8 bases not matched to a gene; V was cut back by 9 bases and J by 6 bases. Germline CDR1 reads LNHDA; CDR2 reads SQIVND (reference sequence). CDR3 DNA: TGTGCCAGCTCTACTAGCGGGGGTATGGATACGCAGTATTTT. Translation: CASSTSGGMDTQYF.

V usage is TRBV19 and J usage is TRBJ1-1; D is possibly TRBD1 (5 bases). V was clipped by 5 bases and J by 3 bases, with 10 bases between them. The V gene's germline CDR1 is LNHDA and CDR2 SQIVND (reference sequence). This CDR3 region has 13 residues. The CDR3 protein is CASSPRVYTEAFF. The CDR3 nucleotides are TGTGCCAGTAGTCCCAGGGTTTACACTGAAGCTTTCTTT.

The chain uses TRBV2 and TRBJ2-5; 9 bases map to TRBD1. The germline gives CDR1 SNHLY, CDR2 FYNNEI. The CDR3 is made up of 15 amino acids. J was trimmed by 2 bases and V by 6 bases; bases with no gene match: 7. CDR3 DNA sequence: TGTGCCAGCAGCCCGGGGACAGGGCCGCAAGAGACCCAGTACTTC. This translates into CASSPGTGPQETQYF.

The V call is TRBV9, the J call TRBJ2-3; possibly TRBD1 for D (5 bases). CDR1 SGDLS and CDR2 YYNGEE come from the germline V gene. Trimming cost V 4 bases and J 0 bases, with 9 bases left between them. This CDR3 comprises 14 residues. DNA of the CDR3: TGTGCCAGCAGCAAGGGGCAGAGCACAGATACGCAGTATTTT. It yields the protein CASSKGQSTDTQYF.

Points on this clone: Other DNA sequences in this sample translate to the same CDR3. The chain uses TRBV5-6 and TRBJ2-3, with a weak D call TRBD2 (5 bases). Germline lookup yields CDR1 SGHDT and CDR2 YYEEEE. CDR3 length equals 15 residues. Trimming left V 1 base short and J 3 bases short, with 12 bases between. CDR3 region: CASSLRGSQTDTQYF. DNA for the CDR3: TGTGCCAGCAGCTTGAGAGGGTCTCAAACAGATACGCAGTATTTT.

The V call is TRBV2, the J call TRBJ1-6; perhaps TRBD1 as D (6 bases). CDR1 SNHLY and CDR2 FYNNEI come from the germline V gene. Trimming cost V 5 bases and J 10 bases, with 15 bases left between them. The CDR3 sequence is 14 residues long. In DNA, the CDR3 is TGTGCCAGCAGTAACAAGGGGGTAGCCTCACCCCTCCACTTT. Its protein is CASSNKGVASPLHF.

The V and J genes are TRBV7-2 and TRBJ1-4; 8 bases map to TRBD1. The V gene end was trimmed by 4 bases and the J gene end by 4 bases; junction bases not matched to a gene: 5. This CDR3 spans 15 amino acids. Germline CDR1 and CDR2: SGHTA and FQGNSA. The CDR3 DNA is TGTGCCAGCAGCTATCAGGGGGCTGGTAATGAAAAACTGTTTTTT. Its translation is CASSYQGAGNEKLFF.

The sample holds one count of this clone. The DNA for the CDR3 is TGTGCCAGCTACAGTGATAGCAATCAGCCCCAGCATTTT. Amino acid sequence: CASYSDSNQPQHF. The rearrangement links TRBV2 to TRBJ1-5; D call uncertain. Trimming pared 8 bases from V and 0 bases from J, leaving 8 bases between. CDR1 and CDR2 (germline): SNHLY, FYNNEI. The CDR3 length is 13 residues.

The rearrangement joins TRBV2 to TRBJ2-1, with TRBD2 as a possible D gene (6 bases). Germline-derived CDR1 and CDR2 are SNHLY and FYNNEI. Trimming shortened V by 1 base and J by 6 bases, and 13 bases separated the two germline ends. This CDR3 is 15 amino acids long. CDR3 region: CASSEGGEGSNEQFF. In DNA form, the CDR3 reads TGTGCCAGCAGTGAAGGGGGGGAAGGGTCCAATGAGCAGTTCTTC.

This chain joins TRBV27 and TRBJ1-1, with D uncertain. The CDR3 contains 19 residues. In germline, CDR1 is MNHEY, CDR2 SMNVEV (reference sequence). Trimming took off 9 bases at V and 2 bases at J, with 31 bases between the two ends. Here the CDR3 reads CASYDGQLKGRGSNTEAFF. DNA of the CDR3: TGTGCCAGTTACGATGGGCAGCTCAAAGGTCGGGGATCAAACACTGAAGCTTTCTTT.

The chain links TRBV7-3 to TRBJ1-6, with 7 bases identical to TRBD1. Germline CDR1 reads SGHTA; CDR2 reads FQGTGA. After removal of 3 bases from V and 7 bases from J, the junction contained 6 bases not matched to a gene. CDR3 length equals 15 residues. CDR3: CASSFRGSQNSPLHF. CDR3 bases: TGTGCCAGCAGCTTCAGGGGGAGTCAGAATTCACCCCTCCACTTT.

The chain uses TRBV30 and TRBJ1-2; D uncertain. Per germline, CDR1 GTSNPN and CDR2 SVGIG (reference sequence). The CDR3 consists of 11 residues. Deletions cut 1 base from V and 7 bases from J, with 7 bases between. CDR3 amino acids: CAWSGGSGYTF. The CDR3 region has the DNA TGTGCCTGGAGTGGAGGGAGTGGCTACACCTTC.

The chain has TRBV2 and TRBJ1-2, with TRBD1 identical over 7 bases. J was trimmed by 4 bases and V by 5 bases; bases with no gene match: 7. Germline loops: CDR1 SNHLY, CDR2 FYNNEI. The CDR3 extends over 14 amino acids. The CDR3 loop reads CASSSDRAVYGYTF. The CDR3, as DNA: TGTGCCAGCAGTTCAGACAGGGCGGTCTATGGCTACACCTTC.

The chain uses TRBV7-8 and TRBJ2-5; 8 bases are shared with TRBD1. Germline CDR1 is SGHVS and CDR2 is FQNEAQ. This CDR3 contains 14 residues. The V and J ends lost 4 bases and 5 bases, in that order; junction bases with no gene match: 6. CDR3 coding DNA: TGTGCCAGCAGCTCGGACAGGGACGGGGAGACCCAGTACTTC. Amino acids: CASSSDRDGETQYF.

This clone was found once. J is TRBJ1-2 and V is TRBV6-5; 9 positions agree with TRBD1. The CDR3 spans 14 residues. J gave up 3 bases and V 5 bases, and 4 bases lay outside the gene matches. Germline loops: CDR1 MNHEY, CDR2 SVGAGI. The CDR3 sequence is CASSQQGADYGYTF. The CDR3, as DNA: TGTGCCAGCAGTCAACAGGGGGCGGACTATGGCTACACCTTC.

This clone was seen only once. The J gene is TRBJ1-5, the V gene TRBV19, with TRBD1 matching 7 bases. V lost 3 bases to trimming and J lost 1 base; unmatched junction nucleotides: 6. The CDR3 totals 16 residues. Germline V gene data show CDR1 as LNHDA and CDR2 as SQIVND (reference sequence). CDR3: CASSMLQGLSNQPQHF. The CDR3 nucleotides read TGTGCCAGTAGTATGTTACAGGGGTTAAGCAATCAGCCCCAGCATTTT.

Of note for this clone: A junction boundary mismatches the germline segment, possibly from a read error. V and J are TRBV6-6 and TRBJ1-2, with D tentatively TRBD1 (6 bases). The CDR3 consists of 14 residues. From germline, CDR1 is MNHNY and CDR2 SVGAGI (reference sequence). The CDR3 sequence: CASSTTGGASGYPF. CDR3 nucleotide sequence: TGTGCCAGCAGCACCACGGGGGGGGCGAGTGGCTACCCCTTC.

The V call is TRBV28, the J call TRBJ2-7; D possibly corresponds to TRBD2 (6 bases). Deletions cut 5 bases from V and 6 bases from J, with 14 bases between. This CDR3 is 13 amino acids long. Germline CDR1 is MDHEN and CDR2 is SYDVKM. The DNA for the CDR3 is TGTGCCAGCAGTCCGGGAGAAAGGATCGAGCAGTACTTC. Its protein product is CASSPGERIEQYF.

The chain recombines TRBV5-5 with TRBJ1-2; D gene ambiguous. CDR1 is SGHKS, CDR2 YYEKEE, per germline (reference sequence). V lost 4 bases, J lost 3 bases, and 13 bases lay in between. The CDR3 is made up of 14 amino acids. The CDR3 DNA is TGTGCCAGCAGCGAGACAAGGCCCGACTATGGCTACACCTTC. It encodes CASSETRPDYGYTF.

CDR3 in amino acids: CASSMTGTGGADTQYF. CDR3 DNA sequence: TGTGCCAGTAGTATGACCGGGACAGGGGGCGCAGATACGCAGTATTTT. The V call is TRBV19, the J call TRBJ2-3; TRBD1 matches at 12 bases. The CDR3 extends over 16 amino acids. The V gene end was trimmed by 3 bases and the J gene end by 4 bases; junction bases not matched to a gene: 5. Per germline, CDR1 LNHDA and CDR2 SQIVND (reference sequence).

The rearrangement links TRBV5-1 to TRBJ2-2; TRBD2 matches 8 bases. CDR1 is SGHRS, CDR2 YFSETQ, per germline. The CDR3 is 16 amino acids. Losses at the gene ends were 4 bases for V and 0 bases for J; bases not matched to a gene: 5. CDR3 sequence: CASSLLLAANTGELFF. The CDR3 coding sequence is TGCGCCAGCAGCCTCCTACTAGCGGCGAACACCGGGGAGCTGTTTTTT.

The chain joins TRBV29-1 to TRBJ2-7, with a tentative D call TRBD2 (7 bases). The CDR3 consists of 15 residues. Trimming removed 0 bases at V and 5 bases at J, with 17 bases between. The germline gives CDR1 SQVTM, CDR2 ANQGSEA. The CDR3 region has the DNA TGCAGCGTTGAAGACCTTGAGGGGGGGGAGGACGAGCAGTACTTC. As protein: CSVEDLEGGEDEQYF.

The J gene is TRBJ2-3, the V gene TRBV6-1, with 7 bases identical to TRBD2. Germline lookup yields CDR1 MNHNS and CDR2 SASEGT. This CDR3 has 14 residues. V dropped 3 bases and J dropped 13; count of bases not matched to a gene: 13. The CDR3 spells CASSDQLLGGGKYF. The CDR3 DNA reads TGTGCCAGCAGTGACCAACTTCTGGGCGGGGGAAAGTATTTT.

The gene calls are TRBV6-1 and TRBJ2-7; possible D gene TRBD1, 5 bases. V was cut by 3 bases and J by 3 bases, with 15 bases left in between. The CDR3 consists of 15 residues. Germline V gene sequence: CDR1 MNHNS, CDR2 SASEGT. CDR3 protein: CASSEAFWGRYEQYF. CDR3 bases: TGTGCCAGCAGTGAGGCGTTTTGGGGCCGCTACGAGCAGTACTTC.

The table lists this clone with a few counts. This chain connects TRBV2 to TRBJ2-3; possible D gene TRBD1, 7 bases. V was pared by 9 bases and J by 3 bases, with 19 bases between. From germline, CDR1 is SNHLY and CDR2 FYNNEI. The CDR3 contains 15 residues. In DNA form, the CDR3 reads TGTGCCAGTAGCGCCAGGGGGGAAAAGACAGATACGCAGTATTTT. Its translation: CASSARGEKTDTQYF.